This entry describes one T cell receptor (beta chain). The antigen remains undetermined. Produced via immunoSEQ multiplex PCR; TCRdb's table is partial and in-frame only. The table lists about 190,000 clones, roughly 91% of them singletons. This specimen comes from a study of T cell responses to AZD1222 COVID-19 vaccine. On the study more broadly: Pooling covered second doses at about 4 or about 12 weeks. Whole-study results and caveats: Close to half of spike-specific TCRs reportedly recognize unmutated variant regions. Among the donors, most were white British and more were female, and clonal diversity was possibly underestimated.

The sequence derives from an adult in good health. Here the sequenced sample was peripheral blood, taken on day 0 of AZD1222 vaccination.

DNA of the CDR3: TGTGCCAGCAGGACTAGCGGAGAGATTTACAATGAGCAGTTCTTC. Translating gives CASRTSGEIYNEQFF. The V and J genes are TRBV2 and TRBJ2-1, with 9 bases fitting TRBD2. Germline CDR1 is SNHLY and CDR2 is FYNNEI. The CDR3 length is 15 residues. The ends lost 6 bases at V and 4 bases at J; junction bases unmatched: 7.